This TCR beta chain emerged from a study of circulating CD8 cells and anti-PD-1 response in melanoma. This clonotype is termed medium-sized. Live CD3+CD8+TCRalphabeta+ cells were sorted into four subsets by PD-1 and/or TIGIT. Using approximately 16 ng of total RNA, TCR libraries were made with the QIAseq Immune Repertoire TCR panel. Each CDR3 protein is one row after TCRdb ran MiXCR on the reads. The sample contains approximately 2,200 distinct CDR3 sequences, roughly 8.1% of which appear only once. Germline CDR1 and CDR2: MGHDK and SYGVNS. With 6 bases clipped from V and 4 bases from J, the junction kept 10 bases outside the gene matches. CDR3 length equals 16 residues.

This chain uses TRBV25-1 with TRBJ2-5, with TRBD1 matching 11 bases. The sample in question was CD8+ T cells from PBMCs, obtained at baseline or after one month of anti-PD-1 therapy (not recorded which). The receptor was derived from a human donor with melanoma. CDR3 protein: CASSTPGTGGGETQYF. CDR3 DNA sequence: TGTGCCAGCAGCACCCCCGGGACAGGGGGGGGAGAGACCCAGTACTTC. The variable domain in full, completed from reference TRBV25-1 and TRBJ2-5, reads EADIYQTPRYLVIGTGKKITLECSQTMGHDKMYWYQQDPGMELHLIHYSYGVNSTEKGDLSSESTVSRIRTEHFPLTLESARPSHTSQYLCASSTPGTGGGETQYFGPGTRLLVL.